This TCR beta chain stems from a study of blood T cell repertoires in COVID-19. TCRdb's copy holds only in-frame clones and misses some; the assay was immunoSEQ multiplex PCR. The table has 110,000 to 150,000 clones, approximately 80% seen once. The germline V gene has CDR1 LGHDT and CDR2 YNNKEL (reference sequence). This CDR3 is 12 amino acids long. The V and J ends lost 5 bases and 3 bases respectively, with 5 bases between them. This TCR was sampled from a woman aged 50 to 60 with acute or convalescent COVID-19. Specimen: peripheral blood. The J gene is TRBJ1-3, the V gene TRBV3-1 (or the pseudogene TRBV3-2), with D uncertain. Here the CDR3 DNA reads TGTGCCAGCAGCTCAGGTGGAAACACCATATATTTT. It is translated as CASSSGGNTIYF.